This entry concerns a single T cell receptor beta chain. This sample stems from a study of technical replicates of blood from a few donors. This CDR3 has 15 amino acids. Germline assignment: CDR1 SGHNT and CDR2 YENEEA. V lost 4 bases, J lost 0 bases, and 1 base stayed unmatched. Clones were sequenced by immunoSEQ multiplex PCR, and TCRdb holds only the in-frame ones, with some missing. The data show around 50,000 clones, with less than 95% seen just once and approximately 0.2% held by the top ten. The sequence derives from a human donor in good health. V gene TRBV11-3 combines with J gene TRBJ2-1, with 9 nucleotides matching TRBD1. Sequenced input: T cells isolated from PBMCs. CDR3 loop: CASSSGQGSYNEQFF. DNA of the CDR3: TGTGCCAGCAGCTCGGGACAGGGCTCCTACAATGAGCAGTTCTTC. The complete variable domain, with remaining parts taken from reference TRBV11-3 and TRBJ2-1, reads EAGVVQSPRYKIIEKKQPVAFWCNPISGHNTLYWYLQNLGQGPELLIRYENEEAVDDSQLPKDRFSAERLKGVDSTLKIQPAELGDSAVYLCASSSGQGSYNEQFFGPGTRLTVL.